Below are 31 T cell receptor beta chains sequenced from a single sample in a study of blood T cell repertoires in COVID-19 (dated by TCRdb to 2020 to 2021). Library prep was done by the immunoSEQ multiplex PCR assay. TCRdb re-hosts the immuneACCESS table, in-frame sequences only. Its copies lack some clones; in the studies checked, an unresolved V gene accounts for under half of them, and the cause for the rest is not known. In all, the sample holds 150,000 to 200,000 clones, and nearly 85% of those were seen once. The biggest ten clones account for approximately 5.4% of the sample. The specimen was peripheral blood. These receptor sequences come from a woman aged 30 to 39 with acute or convalescent COVID-19.

The sample holds a few counts of this clone. The V gene is TRBV27, the J gene TRBJ1-1; 9 bases are a match to TRBD1. The length of the CDR3 is 14 residues. Germline CDR1 and CDR2: MNHEY and SMNVEV (reference sequence). V trimming: 11 bases; J trimming: 4 bases; junction bases outside the gene matches: 11. CDR3 sequence reads: CAARTGGAGTEAFF. The CDR3 DNA reads as TGTGCCGCCAGAACAGGGGGCGCGGGCACTGAAGCTTTCTTT.

Only a few counts were recorded for this clone. This sequence joins TRBV30 and TRBJ2-7, with 9 bases that match TRBD1. Losses at the gene ends were 1 base for V and 9 bases for J; bases not matched to a gene: 1. Germline assignment: CDR1 GTSNPN and CDR2 SVGIG (reference sequence). This CDR3 contains 11 residues. The CDR3 DNA sequence: TGTGCCTGGAGTGGGGACAGGGTGCAGTACTTC. This sequence encodes CAWSGDRVQYF. Using reference TRBV30 and TRBJ2-7 for the parts outside the CDR3, the full variable domain is SQTIHQWPATLVQPVGSPLSLECTVEGTSNPNLYWYRQAAGRGLQLLFYSVGIGQISSEVPQNLSASRPQDRQFILSSKKLLLSDSGFYLCAWSGDRVQYFGPGTRLTVT.

This chain connects TRBV27 to TRBJ2-7; TRBD1 agrees at 8 bases. The V gene's germline CDR1 is MNHEY and CDR2 SMNVEV (reference sequence). This CDR3 contains 14 residues. V gave up 4 bases and J gave up 2 bases; unmatched junction bases: 4. Written as DNA, the CDR3 is TGTGCCAGCAGTTCTCCGGGACAGGCCTACGAGCAGTACTTC. Its translation: CASSSPGQAYEQYF.

J is TRBJ2-5 and V is TRBV15; tentative D call: TRBD1 (5 bases). The V end was cut by 3 bases, the J end by 5 bases, with 10 bases between. Germline assignment: CDR1 LNHNV and CDR2 YYDKDF (reference sequence). This CDR3 contains 13 residues. CDR3 in DNA: TGTGCCACCAGCAGGGGGCCGCGGGAGACCCAGTACTTC. Translating it yields CATSRGPRETQYF.

The rearrangement links TRBV3-1 (or the pseudogene TRBV3-2) to TRBJ1-2; 9 bases are shared with TRBD1. This CDR3 has 15 residues. Germline V gives CDR1 LGHDT, CDR2 YNNKEL (reference sequence). With 6 bases clipped from V and 8 bases from J, the junction kept 13 bases outside the gene matches. In DNA, the CDR3 is TGTGCCAGCAGTGTTAATCCGGGACAGGGAGGCGGCTACACCTTC. Translation gives CASSVNPGQGGGYTF.

This chain joins TRBV6-2 or TRBV6-3 and TRBJ1-2; D ambiguous. The CDR3 covers 11 residues. Looked up from germline, CDR1 is MNHEY and CDR2 is SVGEGT. The ends were cut back, 2 bases at V and 8 bases at J, with 6 bases in the middle. As DNA, the CDR3 is TGTGCCAGCAGTTACGGAGGGGGCTACACCTTC. Amino acid sequence: CASSYGGGYTF.

This sequence joins TRBV3-1 (or the pseudogene TRBV3-2) and TRBJ2-4; D perhaps matches TRBD2 (5 bases). CDR3 length: 15 amino acids. V gave up 4 bases and J gave up 7 bases, with 17 bases separating them. Germline V gene lookup returns CDR1 LGHDT and CDR2 YNNKEL (reference sequence). CDR3 amino acids: CASSRLLFGENIQYF. For the CDR3, the DNA is TGTGCCAGCAGCCGATTACTTTTTGGGGAGAACATTCAGTACTTC.

This chain connects TRBV29-1 to TRBJ2-2; 7 bases map to TRBD1. Losses at the gene ends were 7 bases for V and 3 bases for J; bases not matched to a gene: 8. Germline lookup yields CDR1 SQVTM and CDR2 ANQGSEA. The CDR3 consists of 14 residues. The CDR3 DNA sequence: TGCAGCGCCTTGACAGGGTGGGACACCGGGGAGCTGTTTTTT. Protein sequence: CSALTGWDTGELFF.

As DNA, the CDR3 is TGTGCCTGGAGCAGCTCCGGGACAGATGGCTACACCTTC. Amino acids: CAWSSSGTDGYTF. The chain links TRBV30 to TRBJ1-2; 7 nucleotides agree with TRBD1. The CDR3 loop spans 13 amino acids. The germline CDR1 and CDR2 sequences are GTSNPN and SVGIG (reference sequence). V dropped 3 bases and J dropped 6; count of bases not matched to a gene: 7.

The J gene is TRBJ2-1, the V gene TRBV7-6, with a tentative D call TRBD2 (6 bases). The CDR3 length is 16 residues. The germline V and J ends were trimmed by 4 bases and 0 bases, with 13 bases remaining between them. Per germline, CDR1 SGHVS and CDR2 FNYEAQ. The CDR3 DNA reads TGTGCCAGCAGCTCAGAGGCGGGGCCCTCCTACAATGAGCAGTTCTTC. This encodes CASSSEAGPSYNEQFF.

This sequence joins TRBV5-1 and TRBJ1-1, with 7 bases aligning to TRBD1. Looked up from germline, CDR1 is SGHRS and CDR2 is YFSETQ. The CDR3 covers 14 residues. Germline trimming cut 2 bases from V and 1 base from J; bases unmatched to any gene: 2. The CDR3 loop reads CASSLQGPNTEAFF. CDR3 nucleotides: TGCGCCAGCAGCTTACAGGGGCCGAACACTGAAGCTTTCTTT.

J is TRBJ2-5 and V is TRBV5-4, with 7 bases matching TRBD2. Looked up from germline, CDR1 is SGHNT and CDR2 is YYREEE (reference sequence). The V segment lost 1 base and the J segment 2 bases; nucleotides outside the gene matches: 5. The CDR3 extends over 15 amino acids. Here the CDR3 DNA reads TGTGCCAGCAGCTTGACGGGGGGTGGTCAAGAGACCCAGTACTTC. Protein: CASSLTGGGQETQYF.

This clone was recorded a few times. CDR3 amino acids: CASTETSGSRPGELFF. The CDR3 nucleotides are TGTGCCAGCACCGAGACTAGCGGGAGTCGTCCCGGGGAGCTGTTTTTT. This sequence joins TRBV11-3 and TRBJ2-2; 12 nucleotides match TRBD2. The CDR3 contains 16 residues. Germline CDR1 is SGHNT and CDR2 is YENEEA. V lost 7 bases, J lost 6 bases, and 9 bases stayed unmatched.

The chain combines TRBV6-5 with TRBJ1-6; 7 nucleotides align to TRBD1. The V gene's germline CDR1 is MNHEY and CDR2 SVGAGI. This CDR3 is 13 amino acids long. With 6 bases clipped from V and 10 bases from J, the junction kept 6 bases outside the gene matches. The CDR3 protein is CASRWTGDSPLHF. The CDR3 DNA sequence: TGTGCCAGCAGGTGGACAGGAGACTCACCCCTCCACTTT.

The chain carries TRBV19 and TRBJ1-2; 8 nucleotides align to TRBD1. Trimming at V came to 7 bases and at J to 3 bases, leaving 4 bases not matched to a gene. The CDR3 totals 13 residues. From germline, CDR1 is LNHDA and CDR2 SQIVND (reference sequence). The CDR3 DNA sequence: TGTGCCAGTACCTCGGACAGGGACTATGGCTACACCTTC. Translating it yields CASTSDRDYGYTF.

This clone was counted between two and nine times. This sequence joins TRBV2 and TRBJ1-1; maybe TRBD1 (6 bases). CDR1 SNHLY and CDR2 FYNNEI come from the germline V gene. Trimming took off 2 bases at V and 1 base at J, with 11 bases between the two ends. This CDR3 is 15 amino acids long. In nucleotides, the CDR3 is TGTGCCAGCAGTGAAAGGGTCAGGGGGAACACTGAAGCTTTCTTT. Translating it yields CASSERVRGNTEAFF.

This clone came up a few times. The chain has TRBV6-5 and TRBJ1-2; the D is unclear. The germline V and J ends were trimmed by 7 bases and 4 bases, with 10 bases remaining between them. The CDR3 spans 12 residues. Germline V CDR1 and CDR2: MNHEY, SVGAGI. CDR3 protein: CASMGGGYGYTF. CDR3 DNA: TGTGCCAGCATGGGAGGAGGCTATGGCTACACCTTC.

This chain links TRBV18 with TRBJ1-1, with TRBD1 matching 11 bases. J was trimmed by 7 bases and V by 6 bases; bases with no gene match: 10. CDR3 length: 15 amino acids. Germline values: CDR1 KGHSH, CDR2 LQKENI. The CDR3 reads CASSAALGTGGEAFF. CDR3 DNA sequence: TGTGCCAGCTCGGCGGCTCTCGGGACAGGGGGTGAAGCTTTCTTT. Looking up the rest from reference TRBV18 and TRBJ1-1 gives the full variable domain: NAGVMQNPRHLVRRRGQEARLRCSPMKGHSHVYWYRQLPEEGLKFMVYLQKENIIDESGMPKERFSAEFPKEGPSILRIQQVVRGDSAAYFCASSAALGTGGEAFFGQGTRLTVV.

CDR3 loop: CASSQDTGSSYNEQFF. In DNA, the CDR3 is TGTGCCAGCAGCCAAGATACCGGGAGTTCCTACAATGAGCAGTTCTTC. The chain is built from TRBV4-2 and TRBJ2-1; a weak D match, TRBD2 (6 bases). Germline V gives CDR1 LGHNA, CDR2 YNFKEQ. V was cut by 0 bases and J by 1 base, with 10 bases left in between. CDR3 size: 16 residues.

This chain uses TRBV7-9 with TRBJ1-1; perhaps TRBD1 as D (6 bases). The germline CDR1 and CDR2 sequences are SEHNR and FQNEAQ (reference sequence). V was clipped by 1 base and J by 2 bases, with 17 bases between them. The CDR3 length is 17 residues. The CDR3 region has the DNA TGTGCCAGCAGCTTAGAGCCGGGGACAACGAGAAACACTGAAGCTTTCTTT. Protein sequence: CASSLEPGTTRNTEAFF. The variable domain in full, with the rest retrieved from reference TRBV7-9 and TRBJ1-1, is DTGVSQNPRHKITKRGQNVTFRCDPISEHNRLYWYRQTLGQGPEFLTYFQNEAQLEKSRLLSDRFSAERPKGSFSTLEIQRTEQGDSAMYLCASSLEPGTTRNTEAFFGQGTRLTVV.

V is TRBV5-8 and J is TRBJ1-1; D might be TRBD1 (5 bases). Per the germline V gene, CDR1 is SGHTS and CDR2 is YDEGEE. The germline V and J ends were trimmed by 2 bases and 3 bases, with 11 bases remaining between them. This CDR3 is 14 amino acids long. CDR3: CASSLMDTYTEAFF. The CDR3 DNA sequence: TGTGCCAGCAGCTTAATGGACACCTACACTGAAGCTTTCTTT.

The chain couples TRBV11-2 to TRBJ1-6; the D gene is possibly TRBD1 (6 bases). The CDR3 runs 14 residues. From germline, CDR1 is SGHAT and CDR2 FQNNGV. V gave up 7 bases and J gave up 9 bases, with 16 bases separating them. The CDR3 region is CASTNAGESSPLHF. Written as DNA, the CDR3 is TGTGCCAGCACCAACGCAGGGGAATCTTCACCCCTCCACTTT.

V gene TRBV10-3 combines with J gene TRBJ1-1, with D unclear. This CDR3 is 15 amino acids long. Trimming cost V 6 bases and J 1 base, with 15 bases left between them. Germline V lookup: CDR1 ENHRY, CDR2 SYGVKD. DNA of the CDR3: TGTGCCATCAGGAATGTCTCCCGGGAGAACACTGAAGCTTTCTTT. This translates into CAIRNVSRENTEAFF.

The chain carries TRBV4-3 and TRBJ2-4; 13 bases align to TRBD2. V lost 1 base, J lost 9 bases, and 9 bases stayed unmatched. This CDR3 is 17 amino acids long. Germline V gene sequence: CDR1 LGHNA, CDR2 YSLEER. The CDR3 loop is CASSQVPSLAGGVIQYF. The CDR3 bases are TGCGCCAGCAGCCAAGTTCCGTCACTAGCGGGAGGGGTCATTCAGTACTTC.

This clone was found once. This rearrangement joins TRBV7-9 to TRBJ2-7; a weak D match, TRBD1 (6 bases). Germline V gene sequence: CDR1 SEHNR, CDR2 FQNEAQ (reference sequence). This CDR3 spans 13 amino acids. V lost 5 bases and J lost 5, with 13 bases in between. The CDR3 bases are TGTGCCAGCAGCCCCAGGACAGACCACGAGCAGTACTTC. Translation: CASSPRTDHEQYF.

This clone has a handful of counts. The genes are TRBV28 and TRBJ2-3, with 7 bases matching TRBD1. This CDR3 comprises 12 residues. J gave up 10 bases and V 3 bases, and 4 bases lay outside the gene matches. From germline, CDR1 is MDHEN and CDR2 SYDVKM. Here the CDR3 reads CASSFRDRAQYF. In nucleotides, the CDR3 is TGTGCCAGCAGTTTCAGGGACAGAGCGCAGTATTTT.

V usage is TRBV28 and J usage is TRBJ1-3, with 8 positions matching TRBD1. Trimming removed 1 base from V and 4 bases from J; junction bases left unmatched: 12. This CDR3 has 18 residues. Per germline, CDR1 MDHEN and CDR2 SYDVKM. The DNA for the CDR3 is TGTGCCAGCAGTTTATTAGGAGCAGGGGGCTTTTCCGGAAACACCATATATTTT. Encoded protein: CASSLLGAGGFSGNTIYF. Filled out from reference TRBV28 and TRBJ1-3, the complete variable domain reads DVKVTQSSRYLVKRTGEKVFLECVQDMDHENMFWYRQDPGLGLRLIYFSYDVKMKEKGDIPEGYSVSREKKERFSLILESASTNQTSMYLCASSLLGAGGFSGNTIYFGEGSWLTVV.

This rearrangement joins TRBV6-2 or TRBV6-3 to TRBJ1-5; no clear D gene. Trimming shortened V by 2 bases and J by 0 bases, and 17 bases separated the two germline ends. This CDR3 is built from 18 residues. Germline-derived CDR1 and CDR2 are MNHEY and SVGEGT. The CDR3 region is CASSYPKTAGVSNQPQHF. CDR3 DNA: TGTGCCAGCAGTTACCCCAAAACTGCCGGGGTTAGCAATCAGCCCCAGCATTTT.

In this sample, this clone turned up once. The rearrangement uses TRBV7-3 and TRBJ2-2, with no clear D. With 4 bases removed from V and 5 bases from J, the gap between germline ends came to 8 bases. There are 13 residues in the CDR3. Looked up from germline, CDR1 is SGHTA and CDR2 is FQGTGA. The CDR3 here is CASSYDWTGELFF. CDR3 nucleotide sequence: TGTGCCAGCAGCTACGACTGGACCGGGGAGCTGTTTTTT.

The chain has TRBV5-6 and TRBJ2-5, with 14 bases lining up with TRBD2. Germline V lookup: CDR1 SGHDT, CDR2 YYEEEE. This CDR3 comprises 18 residues. Trimming removed 2 bases from V and 0 bases from J; junction bases left unmatched: 6. CDR3 DNA sequence: TGTGCCAGCAGCTTCCCGGGACTAGCGGGGGACGACCAAGAGACCCAGTACTTC. Its translation is CASSFPGLAGDDQETQYF.

The V and J genes are TRBV5-1 and TRBJ1-3; possibly TRBD1 for D (5 bases). Trimming removed 5 bases at V and 0 bases at J, with 9 bases between. The CDR3 totals 14 residues. Germline V CDR1 and CDR2: SGHRS, YFSETQ. The CDR3 nucleotides read TGCGCCAGCAGGACAGTCCTCTCTGGAAACACCATATATTTT. Amino acid sequence: CASRTVLSGNTIYF.